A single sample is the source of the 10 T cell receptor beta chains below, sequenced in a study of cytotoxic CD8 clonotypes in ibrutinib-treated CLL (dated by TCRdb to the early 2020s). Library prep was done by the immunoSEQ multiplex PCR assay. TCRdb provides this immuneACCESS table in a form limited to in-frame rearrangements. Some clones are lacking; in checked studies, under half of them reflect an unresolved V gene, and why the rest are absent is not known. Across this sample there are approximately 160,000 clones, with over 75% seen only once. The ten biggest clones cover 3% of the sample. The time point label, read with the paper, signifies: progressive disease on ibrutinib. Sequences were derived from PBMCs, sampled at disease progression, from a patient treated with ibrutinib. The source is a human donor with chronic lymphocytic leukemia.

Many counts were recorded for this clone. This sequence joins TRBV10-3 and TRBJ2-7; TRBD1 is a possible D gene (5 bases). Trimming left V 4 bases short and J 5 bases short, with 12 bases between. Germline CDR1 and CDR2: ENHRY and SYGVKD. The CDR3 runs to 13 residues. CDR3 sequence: CAISGAGQDEQYF. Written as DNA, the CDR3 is TGTGCCATCAGTGGGGCAGGGCAAGACGAGCAGTACTTC.

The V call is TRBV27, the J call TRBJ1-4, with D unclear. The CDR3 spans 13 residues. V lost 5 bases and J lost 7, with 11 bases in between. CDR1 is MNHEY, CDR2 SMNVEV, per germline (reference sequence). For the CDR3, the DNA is TGTGCCAGCAGTCGGTCGACGAGTGAAAAACTGTTTTTT. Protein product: CASSRSTSEKLFF.

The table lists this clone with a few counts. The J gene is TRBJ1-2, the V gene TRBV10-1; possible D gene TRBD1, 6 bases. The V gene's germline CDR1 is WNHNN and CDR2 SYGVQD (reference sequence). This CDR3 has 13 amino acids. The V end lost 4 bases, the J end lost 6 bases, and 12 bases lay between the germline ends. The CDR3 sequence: CASSVQGLHGYTF. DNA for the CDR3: TGCGCCAGCAGTGTGCAGGGGCTCCATGGCTACACCTTC.

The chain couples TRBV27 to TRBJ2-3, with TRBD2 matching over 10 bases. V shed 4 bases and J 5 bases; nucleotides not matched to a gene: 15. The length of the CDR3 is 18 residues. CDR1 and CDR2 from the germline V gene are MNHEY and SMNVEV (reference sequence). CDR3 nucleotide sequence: TGTGCCAGCAGTTCCTACCTTCTAGCGGGAGACCTGGTAGATACGCAGTATTTT. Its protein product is CASSSYLLAGDLVDTQYF.

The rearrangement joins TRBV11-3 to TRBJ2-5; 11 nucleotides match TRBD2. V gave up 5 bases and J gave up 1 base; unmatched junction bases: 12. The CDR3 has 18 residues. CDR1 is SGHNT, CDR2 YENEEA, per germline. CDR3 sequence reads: CASSPRLAGTIGQETQYF. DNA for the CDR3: TGTGCCAGCAGCCCGCGACTAGCGGGAACGATAGGCCAAGAGACCCAGTACTTC.

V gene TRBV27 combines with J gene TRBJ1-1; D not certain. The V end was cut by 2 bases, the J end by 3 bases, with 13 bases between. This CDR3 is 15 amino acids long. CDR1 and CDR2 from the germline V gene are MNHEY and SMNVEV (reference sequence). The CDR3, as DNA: TGTGCCAGCAGTTTAGGAGGCGAGTGGGACACTGAAGCTTTCTTT. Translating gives CASSLGGEWDTEAFF.

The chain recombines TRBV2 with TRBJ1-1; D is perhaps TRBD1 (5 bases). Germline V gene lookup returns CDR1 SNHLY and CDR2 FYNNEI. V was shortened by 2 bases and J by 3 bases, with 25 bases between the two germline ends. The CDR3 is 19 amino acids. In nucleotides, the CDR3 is TGTGCCAGCAGTGAAACCCCGGACATCCCTACGATCATGGACACTGAAGCTTTCTTT. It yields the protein CASSETPDIPTIMDTEAFF.

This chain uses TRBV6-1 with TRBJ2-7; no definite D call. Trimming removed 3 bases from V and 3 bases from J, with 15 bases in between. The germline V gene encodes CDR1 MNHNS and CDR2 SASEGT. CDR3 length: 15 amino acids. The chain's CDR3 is CASSESIQALYEQYF. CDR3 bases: TGTGCCAGCAGTGAGTCAATCCAAGCCCTCTACGAGCAGTACTTC.

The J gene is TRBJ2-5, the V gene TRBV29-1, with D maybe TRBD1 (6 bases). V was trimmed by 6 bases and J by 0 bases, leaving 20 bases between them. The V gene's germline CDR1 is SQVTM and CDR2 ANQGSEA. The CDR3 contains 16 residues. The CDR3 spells CSVPKTGTKNQETQYF. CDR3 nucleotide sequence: TGCAGCGTCCCCAAGACCGGGACAAAAAACCAAGAGACCCAGTACTTC.

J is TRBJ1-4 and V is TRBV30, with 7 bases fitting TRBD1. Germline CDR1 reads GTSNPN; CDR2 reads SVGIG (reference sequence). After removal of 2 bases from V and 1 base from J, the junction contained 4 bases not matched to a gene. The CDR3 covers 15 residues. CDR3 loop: CAWSPSGGTNEKLFF. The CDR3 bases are TGTGCCTGGAGTCCTTCAGGGGGAACTAATGAAAAACTGTTTTTT.